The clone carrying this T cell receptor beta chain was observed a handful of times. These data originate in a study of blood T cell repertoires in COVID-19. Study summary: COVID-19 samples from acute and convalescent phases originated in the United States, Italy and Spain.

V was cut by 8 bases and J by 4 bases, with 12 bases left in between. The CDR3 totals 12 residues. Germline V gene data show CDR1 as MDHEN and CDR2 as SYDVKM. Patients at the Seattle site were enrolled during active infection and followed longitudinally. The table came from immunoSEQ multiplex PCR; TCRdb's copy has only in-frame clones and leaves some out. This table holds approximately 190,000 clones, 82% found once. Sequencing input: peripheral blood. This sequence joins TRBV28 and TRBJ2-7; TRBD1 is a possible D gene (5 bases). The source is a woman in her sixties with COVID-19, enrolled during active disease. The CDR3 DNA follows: TGTGCCAGCGGGGCCTTCTTTTACGAGCAGTACTTC. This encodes CASGAFFYEQYF.